This passage covers 2 T cell receptor beta chains from one sample sequenced in a study of lymphopenia after photon versus proton radiotherapy. Here immunoSEQ multiplex PCR was the method, and the copy in TCRdb shows in-frame clones only, minus some. This sample has approximately 15,000 clones, with 82% found just once. The input for sequencing was peripheral blood, taken from a patient treated with photon-based radiotherapy. The source is a man over 45 with gastric cancer.

The chain joins TRBV7-2 to TRBJ1-5, with D hard to call. Germline V gives CDR1 SGHTA, CDR2 FQGNSA. V gave up 3 bases and J gave up 2 bases, with 14 bases separating them. The CDR3 is 16 amino acids. CDR3 DNA sequence: TGTGCCAGCAGCTTGGCCGGGAATAGAGGCAATCAGCCCCAGCATTTT. This gives the protein CASSLAGNRGNQPQHF. Drawing the rest from reference TRBV7-2 and TRBJ1-5, the complete variable domain is GAGVSQSPSNKVTEKGKDVELRCDPISGHTALYWYRQSLGQGLEFLIYFQGNSAPDKSGLPSDRFSAERTGGSVSTLTIQRTQQEDSAVYLCASSLAGNRGNQPQHFGDGTRLSIL.

This sequence joins TRBV19 and TRBJ2-3; D is possibly TRBD2 (6 bases). CDR1 and CDR2 (germline): LNHDA, SQIVND (reference sequence). The CDR3 spans 13 residues. The V gene lost 5 bases and the J gene lost 4 bases, with 10 bases spanning the gap. The CDR3 protein is CASSGGVADTQYF. CDR3 sequence (DNA): TGTGCCAGTAGTGGCGGGGTAGCAGATACGCAGTATTTT. The whole variable domain, filled in from reference TRBV19 and TRBJ2-3, reads DGGITQSPKYLFRKEGQNVTLSCEQNLNHDAMYWYRQDPGQGLRLIYYSQIVNDFQKGDIAEGYSVSREKKESFPLTVTSAQKNPTAFYLCASSGGVADTQYFGPGTRLTVL.